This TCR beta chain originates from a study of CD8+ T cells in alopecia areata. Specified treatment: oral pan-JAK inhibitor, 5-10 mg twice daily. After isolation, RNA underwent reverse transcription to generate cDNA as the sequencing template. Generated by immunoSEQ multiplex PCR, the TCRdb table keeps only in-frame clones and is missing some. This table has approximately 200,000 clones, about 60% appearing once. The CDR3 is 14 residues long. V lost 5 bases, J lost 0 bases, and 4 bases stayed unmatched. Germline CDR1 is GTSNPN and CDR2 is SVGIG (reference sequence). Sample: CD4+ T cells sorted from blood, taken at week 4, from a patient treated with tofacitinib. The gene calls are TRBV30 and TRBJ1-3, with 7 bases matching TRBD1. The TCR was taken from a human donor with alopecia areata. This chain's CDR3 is CAWGPGGSGNTIYF. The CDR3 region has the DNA TGTGCCTGGGGACCAGGGGGCTCTGGAAACACCATATATTTT. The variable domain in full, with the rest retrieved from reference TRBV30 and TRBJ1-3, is SQTIHQWPATLVQPVGSPLSLECTVEGTSNPNLYWYRQAAGRGLQLLFYSVGIGQISSEVPQNLSASRPQDRQFILSSKKLLLSDSGFYLCAWGPGGSGNTIYFGEGSWLTVV.